A single sample gave rise to the 29 T cell receptor beta chains below, sequenced in a study of control samples from healthy donors and cancer patients. Assay: immunoSEQ multiplex PCR; the TCRdb copy retains only in-frame clones and omits some. The data hold about 150,000 clones, with over 90% observed a single time. Sequencing was carried out using blood. These TCRs come from a man aged 45-60 years in good health.

There are a few counts of this clone. This chain uses TRBV5-4 with TRBJ2-5; 11 positions agree with TRBD2. The CDR3 is 16 amino acids. V dropped 3 bases and J dropped 4; count of bases not matched to a gene: 8. Germline CDR1 SGHNT, CDR2 YYREEE (reference sequence). This CDR3 reads CASSSATGLAGETQYF. As DNA, the CDR3 is TGTGCCAGCAGCTCGGCCACCGGACTAGCGGGAGAGACCCAGTACTTC.

The chain uses TRBV6-5 and TRBJ2-7, with D perhaps TRBD1 or TRBD2 (5 bases each). The CDR3 runs to 16 residues. V lost 3 bases and J lost 10, with 25 bases in between. Germline assignment: CDR1 MNHEY and CDR2 SVGAGI. The CDR3 nucleotides are TGTGCCAGCAGTTATTCCAAATCGGGGACGTACTACATCCAGTACTTC. The encoded protein is CASSYSKSGTYYIQYF.

V usage is TRBV6-6 and J usage is TRBJ2-2, with TRBD2 matching 8 bases. Trimming cost V 5 bases and J 2 bases; bases outside gene matches: 7. The CDR3 length is 16 residues. Per the germline V gene, CDR1 is MNHNY and CDR2 is SVGAGI (reference sequence). The CDR3 nucleotides are TGTGCCAGCAGTCCCCGGACTAGCATAAACACCGGGGAGCTGTTTTTT. It codes for CASSPRTSINTGELFF.

This chain links TRBV4-1 with TRBJ2-7; 8 bases align to TRBD1. The germline CDR1 and CDR2 sequences are MGHRA and YSYEKL. This CDR3 spans 14 amino acids. After removal of 4 bases from V and 5 bases from J, the junction contained 7 bases not matched to a gene. The CDR3 nucleotides are TGCGCCAGCAGCCCCCCGGACAGGGAGGACGAGCAGTACTTC. Amino acid sequence: CASSPPDREDEQYF.

The chain recombines TRBV5-1 with TRBJ2-3; 8 positions agree with TRBD2. J lost 1 base, V lost 1 base, and 5 bases had no gene match. The germline gives CDR1 SGHRS, CDR2 YFSETQ. This CDR3 region has 16 residues. The CDR3 region is CASSLRGSGGTDTQYF. The CDR3 DNA reads as TGCGCCAGCAGCTTGAGGGGTAGCGGGGGCACAGATACGCAGTATTTT.

This clone occurred a few times. This sequence joins TRBV6-5 and TRBJ1-2; 8 bases line up with TRBD1. The CDR3 runs 13 residues. The ends lost 2 bases at V and 8 bases at J; junction bases unmatched: 4. The germline V gene encodes CDR1 MNHEY and CDR2 SVGAGI. The CDR3 spells CASSYVTGEGYTF. The CDR3 DNA sequence: TGTGCCAGCAGTTACGTGACAGGGGAAGGCTACACCTTC.

The chain employs TRBV24-1 and TRBJ2-7; 9 positions agree with TRBD1. Germline V gives CDR1 KGHDR, CDR2 SFDVKD. V was pared by 3 bases and J by 2 bases, with 4 bases of the junction left unmatched. The CDR3 extends over 15 amino acids. CDR3 region: CATSDPGTGTYEQYF. For the CDR3, the DNA is TGTGCCACCAGTGATCCCGGGACAGGGACCTACGAGCAGTACTTC.

This clone was counted once. V and J are TRBV28 and TRBJ1-1, with D possibly being TRBD1 (5 bases). The germline V gene encodes CDR1 MDHEN and CDR2 SYDVKM. The ends were cut back, 4 bases at V and 5 bases at J, with 14 bases in the middle. There are 14 residues in the CDR3. The CDR3 coding sequence is TGTGCCAGCAGTTCTCCCCTGGGGGGGACTGAAGCTTTCTTT. It specifies CASSSPLGGTEAFF. Variable domain in full (rest from reference TRBV28 and TRBJ1-1): DVKVTQSSRYLVKRTGEKVFLECVQDMDHENMFWYRQDPGLGLRLIYFSYDVKMKEKGDIPEGYSVSREKKERFSLILESASTNQTSMYLCASSSPLGGTEAFFGQGTRLTVV.

V and J are TRBV2 and TRBJ2-1, with D tentatively TRBD2 (6 bases). V shed 5 bases and J shed 1 base, with 9 bases lying between them. Germline loops: CDR1 SNHLY, CDR2 FYNNEI. This CDR3 comprises 14 residues. The CDR3 loop is CASSRELSYNEQFF. CDR3 nucleotide sequence: TGTGCCAGCAGTCGGGAGTTGTCCTACAATGAGCAGTTCTTC.

The gene calls are TRBV15 and TRBJ2-1; 10 nucleotides line up with TRBD2. This CDR3 spans 15 amino acids. Trimming removed 5 bases from V and 6 bases from J; junction bases left unmatched: 7. Germline values: CDR1 LNHNV, CDR2 YYDKDF (reference sequence). The CDR3 region has the DNA TGTGCCACCAGCTCTCGGCTAGCGGGAGTCAATGAGCAGTTCTTC. Its translation is CATSSRLAGVNEQFF. The variable domain in full, completed from reference TRBV15 and TRBJ2-1, reads DAMVIQNPRYQVTQFGKPVTLSCSQTLNHNVMYWYQQKSSQAPKLLFHYYDKDFNNEADTPDNFQSRRPNTSFCFLDIRSPGLGDTAMYLCATSSRLAGVNEQFFGPGTRLTVL.

The chain has TRBV11-2 and TRBJ2-5, with 7 positions matching TRBD1. After removal of 2 bases from V and 4 bases from J, the junction contained 7 bases not matched to a gene. Germline V gene lookup returns CDR1 SGHAT and CDR2 FQNNGV. This CDR3 has 15 residues. DNA of the CDR3: TGTGCCAGCAGCTTAACACAACAGGGGTCAGAGACCCAGTACTTC. It translates to CASSLTQQGSETQYF.

J is TRBJ1-5 and V is TRBV28; perhaps TRBD1 as D (5 bases). CDR1 and CDR2 (germline): MDHEN, SYDVKM. The germline V and J ends were trimmed by 6 bases and 2 bases, with 11 bases remaining between them. CDR3 size: 14 residues. CDR3 region: CASRGPPGNQPQHF. DNA for the CDR3: TGTGCCAGCAGGGGACCCCCTGGCAATCAGCCCCAGCATTTT. Full variable domain (rest looked up from reference TRBV28 and TRBJ1-5): DVKVTQSSRYLVKRTGEKVFLECVQDMDHENMFWYRQDPGLGLRLIYFSYDVKMKEKGDIPEGYSVSREKKERFSLILESASTNQTSMYLCASRGPPGNQPQHFGDGTRLSIL.

V is TRBV9 and J is TRBJ1-2; the match to TRBD1 covers 7 bases. Germline trimming cut 3 bases from V and 10 bases from J; bases unmatched to any gene: 9. The CDR3 extends over 13 amino acids. Germline CDR1 and CDR2: SGDLS and YYNGEE. This CDR3 reads CASSAPGQDLYTF. CDR3 DNA sequence: TGTGCCAGCAGCGCCCCTGGACAGGACCTCTACACCTTC.

The chain carries TRBV15 and TRBJ2-6, with 12 positions matching TRBD2. With V trimmed by 5 bases and J by 4 bases, 9 bases remained unmatched. This CDR3 has 18 amino acids. Germline V lookup: CDR1 LNHNV, CDR2 YYDKDF (reference sequence). The CDR3 is CATSARLAGASGANVLTF. In DNA, the CDR3 is TGTGCCACCAGCGCCAGACTAGCGGGAGCATCCGGGGCCAACGTCCTGACTTTC. The complete variable domain, with remaining parts taken from reference TRBV15 and TRBJ2-6, reads DAMVIQNPRYQVTQFGKPVTLSCSQTLNHNVMYWYQQKSSQAPKLLFHYYDKDFNNEADTPDNFQSRRPNTSFCFLDIRSPGLGDTAMYLCATSARLAGASGANVLTFGAGSRLTVL.

The chain couples TRBV28 to TRBJ2-3, with 9 nucleotides matching TRBD2. The length of the CDR3 is 15 residues. V lost 7 bases to trimming and J lost 7 bases; unmatched junction nucleotides: 12. Germline V gene data show CDR1 as MDHEN and CDR2 as SYDVKM. CDR3 protein: CASIGSGRSQNTQYF. The CDR3 nucleotides read TGTGCCAGCATCGGTAGCGGGAGATCCCAAAATACGCAGTATTTT.

The rearrangement joins TRBV3-1 (or the pseudogene TRBV3-2) to TRBJ1-4; no reliable D call. The CDR3 is 12 residues long. Germline V lookup: CDR1 LGHDT, CDR2 YNNKEL (reference sequence). V gave up 1 base and J gave up 5 bases, with 2 bases separating them. The CDR3 sequence: CASSQGNEKLFF. DNA for the CDR3: TGTGCCAGCAGCCAAGGGAATGAAAAACTGTTTTTT.

The V call is TRBV5-1, the J call TRBJ2-3; no clear D gene. CDR3 length: 15 amino acids. V shed 0 bases and J shed 4 bases, with 12 bases lying between them. From germline, CDR1 is SGHRS and CDR2 YFSETQ. CDR3 region: CASSLDRTSADTQYF. The CDR3 nucleotides read TGCGCCAGCAGCTTGGATAGGACGTCGGCAGATACGCAGTATTTT.

The chain carries TRBV4-1 and TRBJ2-7; unclear D gene. The CDR3 spans 13 residues. Germline V gene data show CDR1 as MGHRA and CDR2 as YSYEKL. The ends were cut back, 1 base at V and 3 bases at J, with 7 bases in the middle. The CDR3 DNA is TGCGCCAGCAGCCAAGCAGTGAGCTACGAGCAGTACTTC. As protein: CASSQAVSYEQYF.

The chain has TRBV27 and TRBJ2-7; D possibly uses TRBD1 or TRBD2 (6 bases each). V lost 5 bases to trimming and J lost 3 bases, with 11 bases between them. The CDR3 is made up of 13 amino acids. From germline, CDR1 is MNHEY and CDR2 SMNVEV (reference sequence). CDR3 in amino acids: CASSGGPRYEQYF. The DNA of the CDR3 is TGTGCCAGCAGTGGGGGGCCACGCTACGAGCAGTACTTC.

The genes are TRBV27 and TRBJ2-6, with D maybe TRBD1 (6 bases). Trimming cost V 5 bases and J 2 bases, with 10 bases left between them. CDR1 and CDR2 (germline): MNHEY, SMNVEV (reference sequence). This CDR3 contains 15 residues. CDR3 amino acids: CASSPRGAGANVLTF. DNA of the CDR3: TGTGCCAGCAGTCCCAGGGGCGCTGGGGCCAACGTCCTGACTTTC. The entire variable domain, with the rest obtained from reference TRBV27 and TRBJ2-6, is as follows: EAQVTQNPRYLITVTGKKLTVTCSQNMNHEYMSWYRQDPGLGLRQIYYSMNVEVTDKGDVPEGYKVSRKEKRNFPLILESPSPNQTSLYFCASSPRGAGANVLTFGAGSRLTVL.

This sequence joins TRBV11-2 and TRBJ2-5; the match to TRBD2 covers 8 bases. Germline values: CDR1 SGHAT, CDR2 FQNNGV. This CDR3 contains 15 residues. V was clipped by 3 bases and J by 4 bases; unmatched bases: 7. The CDR3 DNA sequence: TGTGCCAGCAGCTTTGGACTAGCTCGGGGAGAGACCCAGTACTTC. This encodes CASSFGLARGETQYF.

The count of this clone is one. The J gene is TRBJ1-4, the V gene TRBV5-1; D not certain. The CDR3 length is 14 residues. Germline CDR1 is SGHRS and CDR2 is YFSETQ. V gave up 4 bases and J gave up 0 bases, with 7 bases separating them. DNA for the CDR3: TGCGCCAGCAGCGTAGCCGCAACTAATGAAAAACTGTTTTTT. This encodes CASSVAATNEKLFF.

The chain carries TRBV19 and TRBJ2-1, with 9 bases lining up with TRBD2. The germline gives CDR1 LNHDA, CDR2 SQIVND (reference sequence). Losses at the gene ends were 3 bases for V and 5 bases for J; bases not matched to a gene: 5. The CDR3 totals 15 residues. DNA of the CDR3: TGTGCCAGTAGTATCACTAGCGGGCTCCACAATGAGCAGTTCTTC. It yields the protein CASSITSGLHNEQFF.

CDR3 protein: CATSRDYRRAGGNYEQYF. DNA of the CDR3: TGTGCCACCAGCAGAGATTACCGGCGAGCGGGGGGAAACTACGAGCAGTACTTC. The genes are TRBV15 and TRBJ2-7; 9 bases line up with TRBD2. The CDR3 sequence is 18 residues long. V shed 0 bases and J 3 bases; nucleotides not matched to a gene: 12. In germline, CDR1 is LNHNV, CDR2 YYDKDF (reference sequence).

The chain has TRBV27 and TRBJ1-5; a weak D match, TRBD1 (5 bases). CDR1 is MNHEY and CDR2 is SMNVEV in the germline V gene (reference sequence). The CDR3 length is 15 residues. V was trimmed by 6 bases and J by 6 bases, leaving 18 bases between them. DNA for the CDR3: TGTGCCAGCAGCCTGGGGTGGGGGGGTCCTCAGCCCCAGCATTTT. The encoded protein is CASSLGWGGPQPQHF.

J is TRBJ1-2 and V is TRBV5-6, with 7 bases matching TRBD1. After removal of 5 bases from V and 8 bases from J, the junction contained 6 bases not matched to a gene. The CDR3 is made up of 12 amino acids. CDR1 is SGHDT, CDR2 YYEEEE, per germline. This CDR3 reads CASRNRGYGYTF. CDR3 coding DNA: TGTGCCAGCAGAAACAGGGGATACGGCTACACCTTC.

This chain uses TRBV9 with TRBJ2-3; the D gene is possibly TRBD1 (5 bases). Trimming shortened V by 3 bases and J by 0 bases, and 8 bases separated the two germline ends. The CDR3 spans 14 residues. CDR1 and CDR2 from the germline V gene are SGDLS and YYNGEE. CDR3 residues: CASSADSSTDTQYF. The CDR3 coding sequence is TGTGCCAGCAGCGCAGACAGCAGCACAGATACGCAGTATTTT.

The rearrangement uses TRBV28 and TRBJ2-7; TRBD2 aligns across 7 bases. Germline V gives CDR1 MDHEN, CDR2 SYDVKM. With V trimmed by 7 bases and J by 4 bases, 13 bases remained unmatched. This CDR3 has 15 residues. The CDR3 nucleotides read TGTGCCAGCACCTGGGGAGGGGCGACTAAGTACGAGCAGTACTTC. Amino acids: CASTWGGATKYEQYF.

The chain links TRBV14 to TRBJ2-1, with 9 positions matching TRBD1. This CDR3 has 15 residues. Trimming took 4 bases from V and 1 from J; bases not matched to a gene: 2. Germline assignment: CDR1 SGHDN and CDR2 FVKESK. The CDR3: CASSPTGGSYNEQFF. The CDR3, as DNA: TGTGCCAGCAGCCCGACAGGGGGGTCCTACAATGAGCAGTTCTTC.